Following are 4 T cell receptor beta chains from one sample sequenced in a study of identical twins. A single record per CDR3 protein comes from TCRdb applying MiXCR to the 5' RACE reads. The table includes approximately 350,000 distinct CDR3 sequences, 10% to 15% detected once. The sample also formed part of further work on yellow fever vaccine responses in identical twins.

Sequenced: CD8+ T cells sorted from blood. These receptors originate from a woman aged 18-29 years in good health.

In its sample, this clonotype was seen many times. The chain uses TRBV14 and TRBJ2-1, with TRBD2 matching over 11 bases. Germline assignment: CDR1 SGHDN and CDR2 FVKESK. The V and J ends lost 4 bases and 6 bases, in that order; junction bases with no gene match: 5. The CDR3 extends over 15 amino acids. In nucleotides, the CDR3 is TGTGCCAGCAGCCTAGCGGGAGGGCGTGGCAATGAGCAGTTCTTC. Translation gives CASSLAGGRGNEQFF.

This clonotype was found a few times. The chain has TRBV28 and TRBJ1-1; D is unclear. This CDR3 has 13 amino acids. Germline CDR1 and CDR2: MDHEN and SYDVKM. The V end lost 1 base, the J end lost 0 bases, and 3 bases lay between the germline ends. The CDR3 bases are TGTGCCAGCAGTTTATTGATGAACACTGAAGCTTTCTTT. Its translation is CASSLLMNTEAFF.

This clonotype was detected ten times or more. This CDR3 is CASSLAASSNQPQHF. The CDR3 DNA is TGTGCCAGCAGCTTAGCCGCCAGCAGCAATCAGCCCCAGCATTTT. The chain is built from TRBV7-8 and TRBJ1-5; D uncertain. The CDR3 is 15 residues long. V lost 0 bases and J 1 base, leaving 7 bases between the germline ends. Germline V gene data show CDR1 as SGHVS and CDR2 as FQNEAQ.

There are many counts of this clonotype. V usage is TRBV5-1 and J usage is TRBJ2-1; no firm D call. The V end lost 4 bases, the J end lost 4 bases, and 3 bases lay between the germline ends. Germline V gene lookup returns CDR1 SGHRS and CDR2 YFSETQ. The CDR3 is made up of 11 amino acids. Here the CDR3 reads CASSQYNEQFF. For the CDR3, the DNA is TGCGCCAGCAGCCAGTACAATGAGCAGTTCTTC.